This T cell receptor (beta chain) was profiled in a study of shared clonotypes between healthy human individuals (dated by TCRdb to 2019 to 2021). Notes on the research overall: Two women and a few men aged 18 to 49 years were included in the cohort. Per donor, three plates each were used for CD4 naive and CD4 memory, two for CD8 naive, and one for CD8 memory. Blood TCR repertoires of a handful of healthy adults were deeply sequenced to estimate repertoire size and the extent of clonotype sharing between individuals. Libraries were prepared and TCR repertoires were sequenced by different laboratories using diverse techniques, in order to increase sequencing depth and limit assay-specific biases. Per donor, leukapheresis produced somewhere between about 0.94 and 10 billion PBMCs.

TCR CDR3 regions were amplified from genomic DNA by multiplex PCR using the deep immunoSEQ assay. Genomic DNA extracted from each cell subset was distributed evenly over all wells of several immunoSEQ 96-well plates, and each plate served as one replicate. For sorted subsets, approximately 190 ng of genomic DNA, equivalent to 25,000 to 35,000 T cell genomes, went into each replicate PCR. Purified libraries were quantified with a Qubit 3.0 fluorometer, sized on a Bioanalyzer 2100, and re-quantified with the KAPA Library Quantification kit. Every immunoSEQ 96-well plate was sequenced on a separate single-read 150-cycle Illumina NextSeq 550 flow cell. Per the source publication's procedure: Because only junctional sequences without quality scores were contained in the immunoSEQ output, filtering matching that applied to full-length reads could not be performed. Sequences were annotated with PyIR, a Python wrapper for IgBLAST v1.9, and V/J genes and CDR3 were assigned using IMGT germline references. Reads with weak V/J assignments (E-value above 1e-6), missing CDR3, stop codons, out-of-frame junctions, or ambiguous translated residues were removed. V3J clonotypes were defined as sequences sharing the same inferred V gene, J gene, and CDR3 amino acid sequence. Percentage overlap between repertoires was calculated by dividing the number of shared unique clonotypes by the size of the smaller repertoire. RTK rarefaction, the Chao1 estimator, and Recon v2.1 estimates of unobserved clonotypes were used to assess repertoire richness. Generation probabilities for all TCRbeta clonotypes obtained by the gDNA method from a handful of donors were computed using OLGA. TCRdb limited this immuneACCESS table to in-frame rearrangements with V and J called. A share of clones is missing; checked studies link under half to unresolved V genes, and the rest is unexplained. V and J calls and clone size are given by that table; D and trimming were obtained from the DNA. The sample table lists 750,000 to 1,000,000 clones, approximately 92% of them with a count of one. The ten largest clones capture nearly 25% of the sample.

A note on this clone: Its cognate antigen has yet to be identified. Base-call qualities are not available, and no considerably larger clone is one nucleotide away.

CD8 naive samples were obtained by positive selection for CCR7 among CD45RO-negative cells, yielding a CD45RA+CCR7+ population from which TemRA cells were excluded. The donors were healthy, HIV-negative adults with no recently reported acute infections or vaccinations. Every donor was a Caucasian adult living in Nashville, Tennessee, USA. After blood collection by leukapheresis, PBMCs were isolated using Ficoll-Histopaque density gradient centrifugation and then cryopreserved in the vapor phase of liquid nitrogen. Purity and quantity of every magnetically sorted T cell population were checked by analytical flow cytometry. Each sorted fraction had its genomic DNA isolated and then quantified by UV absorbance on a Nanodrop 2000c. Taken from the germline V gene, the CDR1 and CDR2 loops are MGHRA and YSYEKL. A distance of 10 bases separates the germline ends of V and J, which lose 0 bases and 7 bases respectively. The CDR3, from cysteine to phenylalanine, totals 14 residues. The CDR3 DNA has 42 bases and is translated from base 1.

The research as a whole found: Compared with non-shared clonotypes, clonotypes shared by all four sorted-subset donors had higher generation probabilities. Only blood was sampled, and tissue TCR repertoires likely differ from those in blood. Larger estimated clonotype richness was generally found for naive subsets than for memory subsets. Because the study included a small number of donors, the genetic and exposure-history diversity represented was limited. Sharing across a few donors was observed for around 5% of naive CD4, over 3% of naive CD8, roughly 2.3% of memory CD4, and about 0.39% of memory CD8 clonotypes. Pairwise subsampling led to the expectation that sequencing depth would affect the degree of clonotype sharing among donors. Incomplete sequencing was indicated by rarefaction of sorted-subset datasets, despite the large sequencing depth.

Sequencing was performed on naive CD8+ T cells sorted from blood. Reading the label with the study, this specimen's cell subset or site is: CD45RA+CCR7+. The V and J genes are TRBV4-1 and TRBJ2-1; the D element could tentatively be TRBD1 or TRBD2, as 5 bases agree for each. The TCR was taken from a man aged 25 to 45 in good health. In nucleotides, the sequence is TGCGCCAGCAGCCAAGACCCAGGGAGAAATGAGCAGTTCTTC. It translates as CASSQDPGRNEQFF.